This T cell receptor (beta chain) was profiled in a study of glioma-infiltrating T cells after dendritic cell vaccination. Study summary: Patients had newly diagnosed or recurrent glioblastoma and received dendritic cell vaccines.

Only in-frame clones appear in the TCRdb table, and some are missing; sequencing was by immunoSEQ multiplex PCR. The sample lists roughly 100,000 clones, about 90% occurring once. This CDR3 comprises 17 residues. The V segment lost 3 bases and the J segment 2 bases; nucleotides outside the gene matches: 10. Germline V gives CDR1 SGHNT, CDR2 YYREEE (reference sequence). Indicated time point: after dendritic cell vaccination, including at tumor progression/relapse. Here the sequenced sample was blood, taken after dendritic cell vaccination. The clonotype was recovered from a human donor with glioblastoma. The rearrangement joins TRBV5-4 to TRBJ2-3; the match to TRBD2 covers 9 bases. The CDR3 sequence: CASSYPQRGVTTDTQYF. DNA of the CDR3: TGTGCCAGCAGCTACCCTCAGCGGGGGGTAACCACAGATACGCAGTATTTT.